These 7 T cell receptor beta chains were all obtained from the same sample, sequenced in a study of blood T cell repertoires in COVID-19. Generated by immunoSEQ multiplex PCR, the TCRdb table keeps only in-frame clones and is missing some. The sample records approximately 300,000 clones, roughly 90% being singletons. Input material: PBMCs or T cells enriched from blood (not recorded which). The receptors were sampled from a woman aged 25 to 39 who had recovered from COVID-19.

The sample holds one count of this clone. CDR3 protein: CASSLGTGLAGGHTGELFF. The CDR3 DNA follows: TGCGCCAGCAGCTTGGGGACGGGACTAGCGGGAGGCCACACCGGGGAGCTGTTTTTT. V gene TRBV5-1 combines with J gene TRBJ2-2; 15 nucleotides align to TRBD2. Looked up from germline, CDR1 is SGHRS and CDR2 is YFSETQ. The CDR3 has 19 amino acids. Trimming removed 0 bases from V and 3 bases from J; junction bases left unmatched: 6.

V usage is TRBV3-1 (or the pseudogene TRBV3-2) and J usage is TRBJ2-7; 8 nucleotides align to TRBD2. The germline V gene encodes CDR1 LGHDT and CDR2 YNNKEL (reference sequence). The J segment lost 2 bases and the V segment lost 1 base, leaving 4 bases of the junction unmatched. This CDR3 region has 15 residues. The CDR3 sequence: CASSQGRGAAYEQYF. The CDR3 region has the DNA TGTGCCAGCAGCCAAGGGCGGGGGGCAGCCTACGAGCAGTACTTC.

The chain carries TRBV7-9 and TRBJ1-1, with D uncertain. V was pared by 1 base and J by 4 bases, with 7 bases between. Germline-derived CDR1 and CDR2 are SEHNR and FQNEAQ (reference sequence). This CDR3 is 13 amino acids long. The CDR3: CASSLDRSTEAFF. Here the CDR3 DNA reads TGTGCCAGCAGCTTAGATAGGAGCACTGAAGCTTTCTTT.

This chain links TRBV5-5 with TRBJ2-2; D not certain. The V end lost 0 bases, the J end lost 1 base, and 10 bases lay between the germline ends. This CDR3 is 16 amino acids long. CDR1 is SGHKS, CDR2 YYEKEE, per germline (reference sequence). In nucleotides, the CDR3 is TGTGCCAGCAGCTTGGCTCGGAGTGTGAACACCGGGGAGCTGTTTTTT. Amino acid sequence: CASSLARSVNTGELFF.

Written as DNA, the CDR3 is TGTGCCTGCGCCCAGGGATACTCTGGGGCCAACGTCCTGACTTTC. Its protein product is CACAQGYSGANVLTF. The rearrangement joins TRBV27 to TRBJ2-6, with a possible D match to TRBD1 (5 bases). The CDR3 is made up of 15 amino acids. Trimming left V 11 bases short and J 0 bases short, with 14 bases between. Germline V gene data show CDR1 as MNHEY and CDR2 as SMNVEV (reference sequence).

V and J are TRBV4-1 and TRBJ1-1; 9 bases agree with TRBD1. From germline, CDR1 is MGHRA and CDR2 YSYEKL. Trimming removed 2 bases from V and 6 bases from J; junction bases left unmatched: 7. The CDR3 consists of 15 residues. CDR3 region: CASSQPGTGSSEAFF. CDR3 nucleotides: TGCGCCAGCAGCCAACCTGGGACAGGGAGTTCTGAAGCTTTCTTT.

V and J are TRBV3-1 (or the pseudogene TRBV3-2) and TRBJ2-3, with a tentative D call TRBD2 (5 bases). There are 14 residues in the CDR3. V was cut by 5 bases and J by 4 bases, with 13 bases left in between. Germline V gene sequence: CDR1 LGHDT, CDR2 YNNKEL (reference sequence). CDR3 DNA sequence: TGTGCCAGCAGCAACCGTCGGGGTGCAGATACGCAGTATTTT. Protein: CASSNRRGADTQYF.